This entry lists 12 T cell receptor beta chains sequenced from one sample in a study of T cell changes during pregnancy in multiple sclerosis. TCRdb keeps only in-frame clones here, not all; method: immunoSEQ multiplex PCR. The sample contains 65,000 to 75,000 clones, 80% to 95% of which appear only once. This specimen was CD8+ T cells from peripheral blood mononuclear cells, taken in the third trimester of pregnancy. These receptors were obtained from a female donor in good health, enrolled as a control in a pregnancy study.

The chain joins TRBV7-9 to TRBJ2-1, with TRBD2 identical over 8 bases. The CDR3 consists of 17 residues. CDR1 SEHNR and CDR2 FQNEAQ come from the germline V gene (reference sequence). The J segment lost 3 bases and the V segment lost 4 bases, leaving 11 bases of the junction unmatched. Written as DNA, the CDR3 is TGTGCCAGCAGCTCCAAGATAGCGGGGAATCTCTACAATGAGCAGTTCTTC. Translated: CASSSKIAGNLYNEQFF.

The chain links TRBV6-6 to TRBJ1-1; D is possibly TRBD1 (5 bases). Germline lookup yields CDR1 MNHNY and CDR2 SVGAGI (reference sequence). V lost 2 bases to trimming and J lost 3 bases, with 16 bases between them. The length of the CDR3 is 16 residues. The DNA of the CDR3 is TGTGCCAGCAGTTACCCCCCCGGGACTTGGGACACTGAAGCTTTCTTT. It encodes CASSYPPGTWDTEAFF.

With regard to this clone: Within the sample, other DNA sequences also encode this same CDR3. V gene TRBV6-1 combines with J gene TRBJ1-5; the D is unclear. Germline V gives CDR1 MNHNS, CDR2 SASEGT. The CDR3 sequence is 13 residues long. V was clipped by 3 bases and J by 9 bases, with 12 bases between them. The CDR3 DNA reads TGTGCCAGCAGTGATAAGGGAGGGTGGCCCCAGCATTTT. Its translation: CASSDKGGWPQHF.

This clone was recorded a few times. V gene TRBV7-9 combines with J gene TRBJ1-4; D unresolved. The CDR3 is 11 residues long. V was cut by 2 bases and J by 7 bases, with 2 bases left in between. CDR1 and CDR2 (germline): SEHNR, FQNEAQ (reference sequence). CDR3 loop: CASSLREKLFF. The CDR3 nucleotides read TGTGCCAGCAGCTTACGTGAAAAACTGTTTTTT.

The chain links TRBV6-5 to TRBJ1-1; D may be TRBD1 (5 bases). The V end lost 7 bases, the J end lost 1 base, and 13 bases lay between the germline ends. CDR1 is MNHEY and CDR2 is SVGAGI in the germline V gene. This CDR3 spans 14 amino acids. CDR3 bases: TGTGCCAGCACCGGGGGGTGGGGGAACACTGAAGCTTTCTTT. This encodes CASTGGWGNTEAFF.

V is TRBV7-9 and J is TRBJ2-2, with 9 bases matching TRBD1. The CDR3 has 19 residues. Germline assignment: CDR1 SEHNR and CDR2 FQNEAQ (reference sequence). Unmatched junction bases numbered 12, after V lost 3 bases and J lost 1 base. CDR3 amino acids: CASSFPTTGQGWNTGELFF. In DNA, the CDR3 is TGTGCCAGCAGCTTTCCTACTACGGGACAGGGTTGGAACACCGGGGAGCTGTTTTTT.

This clone was recorded once. The chain is built from TRBV13 and TRBJ2-4; TRBD2 agrees at 11 bases. V was pared by 5 bases and J by 0 bases, with 15 bases of the junction left unmatched. Germline assignment: CDR1 PRHDT and CDR2 FYEKMQ (reference sequence). CDR3 length: 20 residues. Here the CDR3 reads CASSPSTSGVFDLAKNIQYF. The DNA for the CDR3 is TGTGCCAGCAGCCCATCGACTAGCGGGGTTTTTGACCTAGCCAAAAACATTCAGTACTTC.

The J gene is TRBJ1-2, the V gene TRBV2; 7 nucleotides line up with TRBD1. The ends lost 3 bases at V and 0 bases at J; junction bases unmatched: 10. The CDR3 length is 17 residues. Per the germline V gene, CDR1 is SNHLY and CDR2 is FYNNEI. DNA of the CDR3: TGTGCCAGCAGTGATACGACAGGGCCCCCCACTAACTATGGCTACACCTTC. It encodes CASSDTTGPPTNYGYTF.

This clone was found once. This chain joins TRBV5-1 and TRBJ1-6; 7 bases are shared with TRBD1. CDR1 SGHRS and CDR2 YFSETQ come from the germline V gene. Trimming took 0 bases from V and 14 from J; bases not matched to a gene: 11. The CDR3 is made up of 15 amino acids. The chain's CDR3 is CASSLGGTALGSLHF. For the CDR3, the DNA is TGCGCCAGCAGCTTGGGTGGGACAGCGCTTGGGTCCCTCCACTTT.

This sequence joins TRBV13 and TRBJ1-1; 7 bases map to TRBD1. CDR3 length: 15 residues. J was trimmed by 1 base and V by 4 bases; bases with no gene match: 6. The germline V gene encodes CDR1 PRHDT and CDR2 FYEKMQ (reference sequence). The CDR3 nucleotides read TGTGCCAGCAGCTCACAGACAGGGAGGAACACTGAAGCTTTCTTT. This encodes CASSSQTGRNTEAFF.

The gene calls are TRBV7-9 and TRBJ2-7; perhaps TRBD2 as D (5 bases). V was shortened by 5 bases and J by 3 bases, with 11 bases between the two germline ends. CDR1 and CDR2 (germline): SEHNR, FQNEAQ (reference sequence). The CDR3 sequence is 13 residues long. CDR3 DNA sequence: TGTGCCAGCAGCATCCTAGCAAGCTACGAGCAGTACTTC. Its protein product is CASSILASYEQYF.

The CDR3 bases are TGTGCCAGCAGCCCGGGGACTCTCGGCTACACCTTC. Translating it yields CASSPGTLGYTF. This chain uses TRBV7-2 with TRBJ1-2, with TRBD1 as a possible D gene (5 bases). From germline, CDR1 is SGHTA and CDR2 FQGNSA. Trimming shortened V by 5 bases and J by 8 bases, and 12 bases separated the two germline ends. The CDR3 totals 12 residues.